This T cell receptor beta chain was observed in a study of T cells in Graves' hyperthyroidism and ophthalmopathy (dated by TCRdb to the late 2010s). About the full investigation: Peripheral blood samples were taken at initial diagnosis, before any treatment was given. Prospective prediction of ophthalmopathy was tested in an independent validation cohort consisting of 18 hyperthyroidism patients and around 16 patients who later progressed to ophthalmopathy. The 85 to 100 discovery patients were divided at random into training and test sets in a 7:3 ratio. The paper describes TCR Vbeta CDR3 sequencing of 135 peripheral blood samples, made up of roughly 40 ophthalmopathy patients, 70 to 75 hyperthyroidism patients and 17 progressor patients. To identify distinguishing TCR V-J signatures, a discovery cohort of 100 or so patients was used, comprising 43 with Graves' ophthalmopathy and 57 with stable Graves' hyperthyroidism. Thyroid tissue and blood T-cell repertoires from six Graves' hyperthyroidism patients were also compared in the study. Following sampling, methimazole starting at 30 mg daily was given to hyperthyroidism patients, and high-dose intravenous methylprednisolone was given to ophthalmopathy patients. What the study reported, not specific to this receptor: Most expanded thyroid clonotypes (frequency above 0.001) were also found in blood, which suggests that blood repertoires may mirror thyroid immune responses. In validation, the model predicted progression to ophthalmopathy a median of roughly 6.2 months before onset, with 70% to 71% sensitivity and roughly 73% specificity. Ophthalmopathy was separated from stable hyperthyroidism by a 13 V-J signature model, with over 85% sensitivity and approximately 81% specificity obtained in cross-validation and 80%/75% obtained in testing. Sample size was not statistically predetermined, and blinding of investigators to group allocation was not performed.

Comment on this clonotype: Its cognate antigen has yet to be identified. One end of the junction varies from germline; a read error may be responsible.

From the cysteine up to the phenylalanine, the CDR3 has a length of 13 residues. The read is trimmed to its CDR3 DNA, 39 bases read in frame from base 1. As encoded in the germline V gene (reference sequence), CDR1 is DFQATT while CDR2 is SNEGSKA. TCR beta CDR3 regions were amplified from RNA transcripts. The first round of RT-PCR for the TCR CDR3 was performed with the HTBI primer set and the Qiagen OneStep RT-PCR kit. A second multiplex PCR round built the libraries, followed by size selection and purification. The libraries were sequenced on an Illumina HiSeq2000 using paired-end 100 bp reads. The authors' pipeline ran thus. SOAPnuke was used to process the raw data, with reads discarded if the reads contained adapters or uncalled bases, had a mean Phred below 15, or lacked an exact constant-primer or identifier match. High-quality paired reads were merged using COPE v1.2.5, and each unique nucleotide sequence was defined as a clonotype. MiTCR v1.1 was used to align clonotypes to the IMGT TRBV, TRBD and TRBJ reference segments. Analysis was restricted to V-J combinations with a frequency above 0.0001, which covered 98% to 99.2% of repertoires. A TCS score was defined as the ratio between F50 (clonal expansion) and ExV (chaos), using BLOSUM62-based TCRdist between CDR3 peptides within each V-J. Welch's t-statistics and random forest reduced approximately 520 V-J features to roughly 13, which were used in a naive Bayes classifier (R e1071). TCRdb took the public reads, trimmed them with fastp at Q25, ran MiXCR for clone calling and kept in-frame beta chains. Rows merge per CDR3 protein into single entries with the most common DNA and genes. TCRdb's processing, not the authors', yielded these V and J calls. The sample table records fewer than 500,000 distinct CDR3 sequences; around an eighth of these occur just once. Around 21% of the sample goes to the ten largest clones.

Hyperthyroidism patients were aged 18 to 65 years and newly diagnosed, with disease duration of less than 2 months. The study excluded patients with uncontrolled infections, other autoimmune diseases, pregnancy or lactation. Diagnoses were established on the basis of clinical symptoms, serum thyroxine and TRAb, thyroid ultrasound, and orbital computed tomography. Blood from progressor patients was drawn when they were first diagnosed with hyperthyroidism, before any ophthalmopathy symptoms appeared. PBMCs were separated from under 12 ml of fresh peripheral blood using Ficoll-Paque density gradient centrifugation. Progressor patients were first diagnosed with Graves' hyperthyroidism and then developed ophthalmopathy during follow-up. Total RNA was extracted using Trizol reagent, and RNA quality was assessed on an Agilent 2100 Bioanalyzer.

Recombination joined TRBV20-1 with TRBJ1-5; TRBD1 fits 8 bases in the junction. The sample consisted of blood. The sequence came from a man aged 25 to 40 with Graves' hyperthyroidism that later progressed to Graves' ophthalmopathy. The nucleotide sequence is TGCAGTGCCTCGGACAGGGTGAATCAGCCCCAGCAGTTT. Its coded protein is CSASDRVNQPQQF.